This entry concerns a single T cell receptor (beta chain). This clone is a singleton in its sample. No cognate antigen has been identified for it. Base qualities are not provided; no much larger clone lies one nucleotide away. The data were taken from a study of OX40 agonist ivuxolimab in advanced cancers. Concerning the study at large: Ivuxolimab was a fully human IgG2 agonistic monoclonal antibody targeting the costimulatory receptor OX40 (CD134). Partial responses were achieved by three dose-escalation patients, of whom one had hepatocellular carcinoma and two had cutaneous melanoma. Of the roughly 51 dose-escalation patients, hepatocellular carcinoma was present in approximately 20, melanoma in around 15, renal cell carcinoma in 9 and head and neck cancer in 9. Intravenous ivuxolimab was administered to patients every 2 weeks at six dose levels: 0.01, 0.1, 0.3, 1.5, 3 and 10 mg/kg. Patients were allowed to have had prior anti-PD-1, anti-PD-L1 or anti-CTLA-4 therapy, and 30% to 50% of the dose-escalation patients had previously received checkpoint inhibitors. The purpose of peripheral TCRbeta sequencing was to test whether ivuxolimab changed TCR sequence diversity and led to clonal T-cell expansion. In the dose-escalation cohort, 82.7% of patients were male, and the mean age was approximately 60 years with a range of 23 to 79. The paper describes the monotherapy dose-escalation part (N ≈ 52 patients) of the phase I trial of ivuxolimab. Overall study outcomes, separate from this receptor: In the 0.1-3.0 mg/kg groups, partial responders had among the lowest normalized peripheral clonal expansion, particularly in CD8+ T cells. Which antigens the clonally expanded peripheral T cells were specific for was not determined. On average, CD8+ T cells showed more expanded clones than CD4+ T cells after ivuxolimab. Low levels of normalized T-cell clonal expansion were also seen in some patients who did not respond. At doses of 0.1 to 3.0 mg/kg, clonal expansion of both CD4+ and CD8+ T cells in blood was seen between baseline and week 6.

Patients with autoimmune disease history or receiving systemic immunosuppression were excluded from the trial. In every dose cohort, peripheral blood was drawn for TCR sequencing at baseline, cycle 4 day 1, and cycle 7 day 1. Samples were obtained from an open-label, multicenter, first-in-human phase I dose-escalation trial of ivuxolimab. Adults with locally advanced or metastatic melanoma, renal cell carcinoma, hepatocellular carcinoma or head and neck squamous cell carcinoma were enrolled in the trial. Before TCR sequencing, CD4+ and CD8+ T cells were separately sorted from peripheral blood. Genomic DNA was extracted from sorted cells for sequencing of the TCRbeta CDR3 region. The immunoSEQ Assay was used for sequencing of TCRbeta CDR3 regions. The immuneACCESS repertoire file appears here via TCRdb, limited to in-frame rearrangements. These files lack a portion of the clones; in checked studies, under half of the deficit traces to unresolved V genes, and the cause of the others is not known. The sample profile shows 78,000 or so clones; around nine tenths of them were found once. 0.78% of the sample lies in the top ten.

This specimen consisted of CD4+ or CD8+ T cells sorted from blood, obtained in a trial of the OX40 agonist ivuxolimab. This TCR was sampled from an adult with an advanced solid tumor such as melanoma, head and neck, liver or kidney cancer.

The CDR3 in this case is CASSRTNYGYTF. DNA sequence: TGTGCCAGCAGCCGAACTAACTATGGCTACACCTTC. Recombination joined TRBV5-6 with TRBJ1-2; the D segment cannot be called with confidence. Trimming removed 4 bases from V and 0 bases from J, leaving 4 bases between the germline ends. Sequences SGHDT (CDR1) and YYEEEE (CDR2) are obtained from the germline V gene. Inclusive of the bounding cysteine and phenylalanine, the CDR3 is 12 residues long. Here the CDR3 DNA is all that survives: 36 bases in frame from base 1.